What follows are 15 T cell receptor beta chains derived from one specimen sequenced in a study of shared clonotypes between healthy human individuals. Measured with immunoSEQ multiplex PCR; TCRdb has only the in-frame clones, and not every one. The sample contains tens of thousands of clones, 50% to 70% of which appear only once. Sequenced sample: memory CD8+ T cells sorted from blood. This sample's subset: CD45RO+ cells pooled with CCR7-negative TemRA cells. Receptors originate from a man aged 25 to 40 in good health.

This rearrangement joins TRBV4-2 to TRBJ2-5; unclear D gene. Trimming took 5 bases from V and 2 from J, leaving 12 bases between them. The CDR3 sequence is 14 residues long. Germline V gene sequence: CDR1 LGHNA, CDR2 YNFKEQ. CDR3 in DNA: TGTGCCAGCAGCTTCAAGACACTACAAGAGACCCAGTACTTC. Its protein is CASSFKTLQETQYF.

This chain uses TRBV12-5 with TRBJ2-1; D is perhaps TRBD1 or TRBD2 (5 bases each). CDR1 LGHNT and CDR2 FRNRAP come from the germline V gene. CDR3 size: 12 residues. V was shortened by 2 bases and J by 8 bases, with 7 bases between the two germline ends. DNA of the CDR3: TGTGCTAGTGGTTTGCGGGGCGATGAGCAGTTCTTC. As protein: CASGLRGDEQFF.

There are many counts of this clone. The V call is TRBV28, the J call TRBJ2-7; D is unclear. This CDR3 comprises 11 residues. Germline lookup yields CDR1 MDHEN and CDR2 SYDVKM. Trimming stripped 4 bases from V and 4 bases from J, with 5 bases between. CDR3 sequence reads: CASSSQYEQYF. CDR3 in DNA: TGTGCCAGCAGTTCCCAATACGAGCAGTACTTC.

Ten or more counts support this clone. The chain couples TRBV29-1 to TRBJ2-7; no reliable D call. The length of the CDR3 is 13 residues. Trimming cost V 4 bases and J 5 bases, with 15 bases left between them. The V gene's germline CDR1 is SQVTM and CDR2 ANQGSEA. CDR3 in amino acids: CSVVGLLENEQYF. The DNA for the CDR3 is TGCAGCGTTGTGGGCCTGCTAGAGAACGAGCAGTACTTC.

The sample holds a few counts of this clone. The rearrangement joins TRBV6-1 to TRBJ2-7; 7 positions match TRBD1. J was trimmed by 5 bases and V by 2 bases; bases with no gene match: 9. CDR1 is MNHNS, CDR2 SASEGT, per germline. The length of the CDR3 is 15 residues. This chain's CDR3 is CASSESTGTSDEQYF. The CDR3 nucleotides read TGTGCCAGCAGTGAATCGACAGGGACCTCTGACGAGCAGTACTTC.

This sequence joins TRBV11-3 and TRBJ1-1; 9 bases map to TRBD1. Per germline, CDR1 SGHNT and CDR2 YENEEA. The CDR3 consists of 14 residues. J gave up 5 bases and V 5 bases, and 6 bases lay outside the gene matches. The CDR3 region has the DNA TGTGCCAGCAGCCCCGGGACAGGGAGTACTGAAGCTTTCTTT. Its translation is CASSPGTGSTEAFF.

The J gene is TRBJ2-7, the V gene TRBV5-1; 7 nucleotides align to TRBD1. The germline V gene encodes CDR1 SGHRS and CDR2 YFSETQ. The length of the CDR3 is 15 residues. The junction had 11 bases not matched to a gene; V was cut back by 4 bases and J by 4 bases. CDR3 sequence (DNA): TGCGCCAGCAGCCCCTCAGGGGGAAGACAGTACGAGCAGTACTTC. This codes for CASSPSGGRQYEQYF.

This clone has only a few counts. The chain combines TRBV6-6 with TRBJ2-1; D unresolved. CDR3 size: 15 residues. Looked up from germline, CDR1 is MNHNY and CDR2 is SVGAGI (reference sequence). Trimming removed 2 bases at V and 4 bases at J, with 12 bases between. CDR3 sequence reads: CASSYDGEPYNEQFF. CDR3 bases: TGTGCCAGCAGTTACGACGGCGAACCATACAATGAGCAGTTCTTC.

The V and J genes are TRBV5-6 and TRBJ2-1; the D is unclear. Per the germline V gene, CDR1 is SGHDT and CDR2 is YYEEEE. The CDR3 contains 16 residues. V was pared by 2 bases and J by 6 bases, with 18 bases between. For the CDR3, the DNA is TGTGCCAGCAGCTTAGTTTACCCGGGTTTCGGCAATGAGCAGTTCTTC. It yields the protein CASSLVYPGFGNEQFF.

A note on this clone: Other DNA sequences in this specimen translate into the identical CDR3. The genes are TRBV7-9 and TRBJ2-2; D not certain. Trimming pared 1 base from V and 5 bases from J, leaving 5 bases between. In germline, CDR1 is SEHNR, CDR2 FQNEAQ (reference sequence). There are 13 residues in the CDR3. CDR3 sequence (DNA): TGTGCCAGCAGCTTAGTCCAGACCGGGGAGCTGTTTTTT. This codes for CASSLVQTGELFF.

V usage is TRBV5-1 and J usage is TRBJ2-3; 14 bases match TRBD2. J lost 3 bases, V lost 4 bases, and 13 bases had no gene match. The CDR3 covers 19 residues. Germline loops: CDR1 SGHRS, CDR2 YFSETQ. The CDR3 coding sequence is TGCGCCAGCAGCAGAGCCGGGACTAGCGGGAGCTTTGGGACAGATACGCAGTATTTT. It codes for CASSRAGTSGSFGTDTQYF. Based on the CDR3 plus reference TRBV5-1 and TRBJ2-3, the full variable domain is KAGVTQTPRYLIKTRGQQVTLSCSPISGHRSVSWYQQTPGQGLQFLFEYFSETQRNKGNFPGRFSGRQFSNSRSEMNVSTLELGDSALYLCASSRAGTSGSFGTDTQYFGPGTRLTVL.

This clone was seen a handful of times. The chain combines TRBV7-6 with TRBJ2-2; D call uncertain. V shed 5 bases and J shed 3 bases, with 10 bases lying between them. Germline values: CDR1 SGHVS, CDR2 FNYEAQ. The CDR3 consists of 14 residues. The CDR3 sequence: CASSTTPYTGELFF. The DNA for the CDR3 is TGTGCCAGCAGCACGACACCTTACACCGGGGAGCTGTTTTTT.

The chain is built from TRBV28 and TRBJ2-3; 12 nucleotides align to TRBD2. J gave up 8 bases and V 2 bases, and 11 bases lay outside the gene matches. The CDR3 has 17 amino acids. CDR1 and CDR2 (germline): MDHEN, SYDVKM. In DNA form, the CDR3 reads TGTGCCAGCAGTTTACGCGGACTAGCGGGAAGAAGGGGTACGCAGTATTTT. Protein product: CASSLRGLAGRRGTQYF.

This clone has ten or more counts. The V call is TRBV7-5, the J call TRBJ2-1; the table gives TRBD1 as D, unverified against the DNA. TRBV7-5 is a documented pseudogene. This CDR3 has 12 residues. DNA for the CDR3: TGTGCCGGTAGACAGGGTTCCCATGAGCAGTTCTTC. Its translation is CAGRQGSHEQFF.

This chain connects TRBV7-9 to TRBJ1-4; 8 positions match TRBD1. The CDR3 spans 16 residues. The junction had 11 bases not matched to a gene; V was cut back by 5 bases and J by 6 bases. Germline V gene lookup returns CDR1 SEHNR and CDR2 FQNEAQ (reference sequence). This CDR3 reads CASSESPGGADEKLFF. The DNA for the CDR3 is TGTGCCAGCAGCGAAAGTCCAGGGGGCGCAGATGAAAAACTGTTTTTT.